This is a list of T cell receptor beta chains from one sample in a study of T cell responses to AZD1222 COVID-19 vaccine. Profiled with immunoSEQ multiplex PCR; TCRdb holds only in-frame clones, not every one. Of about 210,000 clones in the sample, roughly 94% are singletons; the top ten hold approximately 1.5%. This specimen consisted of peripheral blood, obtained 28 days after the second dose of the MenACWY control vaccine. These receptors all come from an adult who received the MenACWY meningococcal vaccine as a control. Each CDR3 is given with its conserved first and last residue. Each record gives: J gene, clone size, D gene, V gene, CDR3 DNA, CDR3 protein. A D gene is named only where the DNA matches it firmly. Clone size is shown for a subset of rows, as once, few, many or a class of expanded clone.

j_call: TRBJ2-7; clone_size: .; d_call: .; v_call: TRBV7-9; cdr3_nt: TGTGCCAGCAGCCCCGGCCCCCTGCCCTACGAGCAGTACTTC; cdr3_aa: CASSPGPLPYEQYF
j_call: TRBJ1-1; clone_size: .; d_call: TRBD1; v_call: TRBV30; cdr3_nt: TGTGCCTGGCAAACAGGGGGCTGGGTGAACACTGAAGCTTTCTTT; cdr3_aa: CAWQTGGWVNTEAFF
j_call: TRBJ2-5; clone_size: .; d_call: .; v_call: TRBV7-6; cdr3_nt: TGTGCCAGCAGCTTACGATCCCAAGAGACCCAGTACTTC; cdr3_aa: CASSLRSQETQYF
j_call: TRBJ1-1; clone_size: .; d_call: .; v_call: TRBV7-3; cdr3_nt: TGTGCCAGCAGCCCAAAGTCAGGGCCTGAAGCTTTCTTT; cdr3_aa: CASSPKSGPEAFF
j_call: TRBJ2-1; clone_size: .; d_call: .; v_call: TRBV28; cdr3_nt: TGTGCCAGCAGTTTATTGCCCGGGGGCGGAAACAATGAGCAGTTCTTC; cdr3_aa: CASSLLPGGGNNEQFF
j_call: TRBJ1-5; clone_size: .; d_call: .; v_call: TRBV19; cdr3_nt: TGTGCCAGTAGTACTTCGCTGACAGGATATCAGCCCCAGCATTTT; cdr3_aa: CASSTSLTGYQPQHF
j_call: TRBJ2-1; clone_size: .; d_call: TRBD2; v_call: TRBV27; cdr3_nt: TGTGCCAGCAGCCCGACTAGCGGCTACAATGAGCAGTTCTTC; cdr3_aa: CASSPTSGYNEQFF
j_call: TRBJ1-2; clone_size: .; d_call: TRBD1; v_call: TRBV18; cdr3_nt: TGTGCCAGCTCACCGGACAGGGGAAGGGACGTTGGCTACACCTTC; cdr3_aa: CASSPDRGRDVGYTF
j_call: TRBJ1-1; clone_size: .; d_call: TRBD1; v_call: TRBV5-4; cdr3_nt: TGTGCCAGCAGCAGGGGACAGGGGCTGAACACTGAAGCTTTCTTT; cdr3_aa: CASSRGQGLNTEAFF
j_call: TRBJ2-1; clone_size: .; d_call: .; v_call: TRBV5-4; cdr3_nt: TGTGCCAGCAGCTTGGAGGGACAACACAATGAGCAGTTCTTC; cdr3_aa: CASSLEGQHNEQFF
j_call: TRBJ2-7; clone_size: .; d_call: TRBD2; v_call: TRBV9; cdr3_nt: TGTGCCAGCAGCCCAAGTGGCGGGGGCTCCTACGAGCAGTACTTC; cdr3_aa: CASSPSGGGSYEQYF
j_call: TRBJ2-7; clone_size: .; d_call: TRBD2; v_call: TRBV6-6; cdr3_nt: TGTGCCAGCAGCCCATCGGGCGGGGAGGGGTACGAGCAGTACTTC; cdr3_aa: CASSPSGGEGYEQYF
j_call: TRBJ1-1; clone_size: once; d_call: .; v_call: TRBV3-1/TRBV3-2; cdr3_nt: TGTGCCAGCAGTCGGGGGGGAGGCACTGAAGCTTTCTTT; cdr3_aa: CASSRGGGTEAFF
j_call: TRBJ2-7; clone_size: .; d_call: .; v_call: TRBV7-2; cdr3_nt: TGTGCCAGCAGCTTCCATGGCGGGCCCTACGAGCAGTACTTC; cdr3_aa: CASSFHGGPYEQYF
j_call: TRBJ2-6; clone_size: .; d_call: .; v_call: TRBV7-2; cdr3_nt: TGTGCCAGCAGCCAAGCGGTCTCTGGGGCCAACGTCCTGACTTTC; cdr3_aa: CASSQAVSGANVLTF
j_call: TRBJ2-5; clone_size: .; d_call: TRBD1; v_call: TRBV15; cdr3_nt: TGTGCCACCAGCAGAGATCAGGGACAGGGGGAGGGAGAGACCCAGTACTTC; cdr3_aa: CATSRDQGQGEGETQYF
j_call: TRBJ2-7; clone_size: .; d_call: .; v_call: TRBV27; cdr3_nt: TGTGCCAGCAGTGTCAGGTCGGGGCATGGGGCCTACGAGCAGTACTTC; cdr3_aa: CASSVRSGHGAYEQYF
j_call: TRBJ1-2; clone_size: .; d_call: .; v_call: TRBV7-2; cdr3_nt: TGTGCCAGCAGCCCTAATAGACAGGTTAAAAGTGGCTACACCTTC; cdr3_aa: CASSPNRQVKSGYTF
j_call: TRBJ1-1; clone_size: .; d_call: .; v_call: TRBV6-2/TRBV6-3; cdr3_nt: TGTGCCAGCAGTTACGTTGGTCTCCAAGCTTTCTTT; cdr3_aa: CASSYVGLQAFF
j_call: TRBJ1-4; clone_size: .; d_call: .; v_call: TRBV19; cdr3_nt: TGTGCCAGTAGTACACAACGGGCAGAAACTAATGAAAAACTGTTTTTT; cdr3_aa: CASSTQRAETNEKLFF
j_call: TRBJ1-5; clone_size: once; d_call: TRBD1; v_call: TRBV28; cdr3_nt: TGTGCCAGCAGTTTATTCGGGACAGAATATAGCAATCAGCCCCAGCATTTT; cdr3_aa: CASSLFGTEYSNQPQHF
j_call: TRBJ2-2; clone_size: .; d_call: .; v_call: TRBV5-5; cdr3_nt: TGTGCCAGCACGAAGTCCACCGGGGAGCTGTTTTTT; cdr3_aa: CASTKSTGELFF
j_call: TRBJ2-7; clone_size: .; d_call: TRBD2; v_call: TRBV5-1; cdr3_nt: TGCGCCAGCAGCTTCTTCGCGGGGGGCGGCACCTACGAGCAGTACTTC; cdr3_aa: CASSFFAGGGTYEQYF
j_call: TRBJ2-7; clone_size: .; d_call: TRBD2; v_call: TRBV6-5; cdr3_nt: TGTGCCAGCAGTTCCGGCGGGAGAGCTTGGGAGCAGTACTTC; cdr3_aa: CASSSGGRAWEQYF
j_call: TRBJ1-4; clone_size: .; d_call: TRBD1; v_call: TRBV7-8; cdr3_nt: TGTGCCAGCAGCTCCTACCGGGACAGGGTAACTAATGAAAAACTGTTTTTT; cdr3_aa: CASSSYRDRVTNEKLFF
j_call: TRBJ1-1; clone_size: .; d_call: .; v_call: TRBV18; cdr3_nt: TGTGCCAGCTCAGACAAGACGAACACTGAAGCTTTCTTT; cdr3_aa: CASSDKTNTEAFF
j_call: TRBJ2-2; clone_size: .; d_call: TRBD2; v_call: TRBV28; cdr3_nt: TGTGCCAGCAGTCCCCAGACTAGCGGGGGGGCCGGGGAGCTGTTTTTT; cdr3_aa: CASSPQTSGGAGELFF
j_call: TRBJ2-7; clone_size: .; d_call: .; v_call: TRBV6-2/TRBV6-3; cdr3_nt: TGTGCCAGCAGTTACAACCAGGGTAACGAGCAGTACTTC; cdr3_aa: CASSYNQGNEQYF
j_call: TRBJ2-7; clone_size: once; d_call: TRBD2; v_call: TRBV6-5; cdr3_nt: TGTGCCAGCAGTTACCTAGCGGGGGGGCACTACGAGCAGTACTTC; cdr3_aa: CASSYLAGGHYEQYF
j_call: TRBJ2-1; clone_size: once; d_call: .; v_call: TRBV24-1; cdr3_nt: TGTGCCACCGGCGAGCTAGCAGGGCCCTACAATGAGCAGTTCTTC; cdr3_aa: CATGELAGPYNEQFF
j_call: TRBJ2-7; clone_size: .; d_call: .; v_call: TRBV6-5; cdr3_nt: TGTGCCAGCAGGGAGGGAGGTACCTACGAGCAGTACTTC; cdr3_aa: CASREGGTYEQYF
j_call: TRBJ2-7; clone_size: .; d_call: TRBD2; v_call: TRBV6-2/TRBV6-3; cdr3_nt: TGTGCCAGCAGCCAAGAGCGGGGCAGCTCCTACGAGCAGTACTTC; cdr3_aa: CASSQERGSSYEQYF
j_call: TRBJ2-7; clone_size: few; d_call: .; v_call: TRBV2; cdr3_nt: TGTGCCAGCAGTGGAGGTTTAGGGACCTACGAGCAGTACTTC; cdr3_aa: CASSGGLGTYEQYF
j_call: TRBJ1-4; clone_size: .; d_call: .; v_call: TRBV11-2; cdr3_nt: TGTGCCAGCAGCAGGGATTTTCTAAAGAGACTGTTTTTT; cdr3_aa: CASSRDFLKRLFF
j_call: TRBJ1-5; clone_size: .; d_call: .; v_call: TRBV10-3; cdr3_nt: TGTGCCATCAGTTCCGGGGCCAACAATCAGCCCCAGCATTTT; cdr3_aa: CAISSGANNQPQHF
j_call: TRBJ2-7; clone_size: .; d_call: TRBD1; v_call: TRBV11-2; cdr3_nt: TGTGCCAGCAGCACCGGACAGGTTACCTACGAGCAGTACTTC; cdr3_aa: CASSTGQVTYEQYF
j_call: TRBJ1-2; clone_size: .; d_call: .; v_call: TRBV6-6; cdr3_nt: TGTGCCAGCAGTTACAGGGAGAACTATGGCTACACCTTC; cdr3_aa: CASSYRENYGYTF
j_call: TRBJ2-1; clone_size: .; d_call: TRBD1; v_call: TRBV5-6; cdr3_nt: TGTGCCAGCAGCTTGACAGGGGGCAAGTACAATGAGCAGTTCTTC; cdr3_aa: CASSLTGGKYNEQFF
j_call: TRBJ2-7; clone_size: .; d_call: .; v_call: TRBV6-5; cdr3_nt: TGTGCCAGCAGATCGATAGCAGGAGAGCAGTACTTC; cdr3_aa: CASRSIAGEQYF
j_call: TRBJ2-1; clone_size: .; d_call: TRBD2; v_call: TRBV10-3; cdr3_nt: TGTGCCACCAGAGGTAGCGGGGGGGCTTTCGGCAATGAGCAGTTCTTC; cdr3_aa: CATRGSGGAFGNEQFF
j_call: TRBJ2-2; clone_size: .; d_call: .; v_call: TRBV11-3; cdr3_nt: TGTGCCAGCAGCTTAGATCCCGGCACCGGGGAGCTGTTTTTT; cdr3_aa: CASSLDPGTGELFF
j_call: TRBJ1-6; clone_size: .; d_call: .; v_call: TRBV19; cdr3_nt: TGTGCCAGTAGCCCCCTGGGGGGACGGTTTAATTCACCCCTCCACTTT; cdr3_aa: CASSPLGGRFNSPLHF
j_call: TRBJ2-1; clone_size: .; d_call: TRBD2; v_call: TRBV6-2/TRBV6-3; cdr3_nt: TGTGCCAGCAGTTCTTCCCGGGCCCTAGCGGGAGTACGTAATGAGCAGTTCTTC; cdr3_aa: CASSSSRALAGVRNEQFF
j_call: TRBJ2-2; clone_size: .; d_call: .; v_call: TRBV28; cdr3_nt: TGTGCCAGCAGTCATGGGGGGAGGAACACCGGGGAGCTGTTTTTT; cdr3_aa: CASSHGGRNTGELFF
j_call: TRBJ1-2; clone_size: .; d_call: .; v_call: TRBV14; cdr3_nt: TGTGCCAGCAGCCAAGCCCCAGGGTCGCCCATTTATGGCTACACCTTC; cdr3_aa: CASSQAPGSPIYGYTF
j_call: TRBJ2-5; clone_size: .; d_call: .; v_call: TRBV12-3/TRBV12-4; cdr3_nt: TGTGCCAGCAGTTCTGGAGGGAGCGCGACCCAGTACTTC; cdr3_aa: CASSSGGSATQYF
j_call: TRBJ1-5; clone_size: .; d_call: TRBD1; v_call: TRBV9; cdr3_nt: TGTGCCAGCAGCGAGACAGGGAACCAGCCCCAGCATTTT; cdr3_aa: CASSETGNQPQHF
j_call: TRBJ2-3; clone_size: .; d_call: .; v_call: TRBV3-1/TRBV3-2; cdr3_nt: TGTGCCAGCAGCCCTCCCATTGAGAGAACCTTCACAGATACGCAGTATTTT; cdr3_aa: CASSPPIERTFTDTQYF
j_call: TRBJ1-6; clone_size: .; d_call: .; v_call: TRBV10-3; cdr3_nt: TGTGCCATCAGTGAGGGAACAGGGTTAAATTCACCCCTCCACTTT; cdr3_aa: CAISEGTGLNSPLHF
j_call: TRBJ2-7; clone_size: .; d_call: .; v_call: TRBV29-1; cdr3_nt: TGCAGCGTTGTAGGGCCGGGACGGGGTTCCTACGAGCAGTACTTC; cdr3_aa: CSVVGPGRGSYEQYF
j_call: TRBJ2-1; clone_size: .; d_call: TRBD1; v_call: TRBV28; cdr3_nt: TGTGCCAGCAGTCCTACAGGGGCCAATGAGCAGTTCTTC; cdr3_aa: CASSPTGANEQFF
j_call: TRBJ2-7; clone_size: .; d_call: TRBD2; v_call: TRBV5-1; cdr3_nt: TGCGCCAGCAGCTTGGGAGCGGGAGGGGTCGGTGCCTACGAGCAGTACTTC; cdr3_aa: CASSLGAGGVGAYEQYF
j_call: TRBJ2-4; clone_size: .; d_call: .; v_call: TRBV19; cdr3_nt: TGTGCCAGTAGTATAGCTCCTTCTGACATTCAGTACTTC; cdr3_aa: CASSIAPSDIQYF
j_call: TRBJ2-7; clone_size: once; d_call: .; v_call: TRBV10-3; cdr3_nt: .; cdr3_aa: CAIKRRGTSSTSTGDEQYF
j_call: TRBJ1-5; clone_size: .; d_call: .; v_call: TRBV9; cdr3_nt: TGTGCCAGCAGCGTAGACGGGGGGAATAATCAGCCCCAGCATTTT; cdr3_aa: CASSVDGGNNQPQHF
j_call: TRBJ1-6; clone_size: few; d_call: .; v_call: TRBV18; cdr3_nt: TGTGCCAGCTCACCCGGAAACGGTTCACCCCTCCACTTT; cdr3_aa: CASSPGNGSPLHF
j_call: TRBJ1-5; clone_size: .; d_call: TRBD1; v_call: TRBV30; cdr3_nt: TGTGCCTGGAGAATAGGGGGCTTAGATCAGCCCCAGCATTTT; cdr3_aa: CAWRIGGLDQPQHF
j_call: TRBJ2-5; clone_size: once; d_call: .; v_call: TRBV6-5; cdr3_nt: TGTGCCAGCAGTTACTCTGACAGGCTTCAGGCCCAGTACTTC; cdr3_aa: CASSYSDRLQAQYF
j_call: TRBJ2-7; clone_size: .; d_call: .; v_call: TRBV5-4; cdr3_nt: TGTGCCAGCAGCTCAGCCTCCTACGAGCAGTACTTC; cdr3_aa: CASSSASYEQYF
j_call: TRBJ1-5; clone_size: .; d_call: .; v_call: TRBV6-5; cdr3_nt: TGTGCCAGCAGCCTGGGGCAGGGCGATCAGCCCCAGCATTTT; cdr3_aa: CASSLGQGDQPQHF